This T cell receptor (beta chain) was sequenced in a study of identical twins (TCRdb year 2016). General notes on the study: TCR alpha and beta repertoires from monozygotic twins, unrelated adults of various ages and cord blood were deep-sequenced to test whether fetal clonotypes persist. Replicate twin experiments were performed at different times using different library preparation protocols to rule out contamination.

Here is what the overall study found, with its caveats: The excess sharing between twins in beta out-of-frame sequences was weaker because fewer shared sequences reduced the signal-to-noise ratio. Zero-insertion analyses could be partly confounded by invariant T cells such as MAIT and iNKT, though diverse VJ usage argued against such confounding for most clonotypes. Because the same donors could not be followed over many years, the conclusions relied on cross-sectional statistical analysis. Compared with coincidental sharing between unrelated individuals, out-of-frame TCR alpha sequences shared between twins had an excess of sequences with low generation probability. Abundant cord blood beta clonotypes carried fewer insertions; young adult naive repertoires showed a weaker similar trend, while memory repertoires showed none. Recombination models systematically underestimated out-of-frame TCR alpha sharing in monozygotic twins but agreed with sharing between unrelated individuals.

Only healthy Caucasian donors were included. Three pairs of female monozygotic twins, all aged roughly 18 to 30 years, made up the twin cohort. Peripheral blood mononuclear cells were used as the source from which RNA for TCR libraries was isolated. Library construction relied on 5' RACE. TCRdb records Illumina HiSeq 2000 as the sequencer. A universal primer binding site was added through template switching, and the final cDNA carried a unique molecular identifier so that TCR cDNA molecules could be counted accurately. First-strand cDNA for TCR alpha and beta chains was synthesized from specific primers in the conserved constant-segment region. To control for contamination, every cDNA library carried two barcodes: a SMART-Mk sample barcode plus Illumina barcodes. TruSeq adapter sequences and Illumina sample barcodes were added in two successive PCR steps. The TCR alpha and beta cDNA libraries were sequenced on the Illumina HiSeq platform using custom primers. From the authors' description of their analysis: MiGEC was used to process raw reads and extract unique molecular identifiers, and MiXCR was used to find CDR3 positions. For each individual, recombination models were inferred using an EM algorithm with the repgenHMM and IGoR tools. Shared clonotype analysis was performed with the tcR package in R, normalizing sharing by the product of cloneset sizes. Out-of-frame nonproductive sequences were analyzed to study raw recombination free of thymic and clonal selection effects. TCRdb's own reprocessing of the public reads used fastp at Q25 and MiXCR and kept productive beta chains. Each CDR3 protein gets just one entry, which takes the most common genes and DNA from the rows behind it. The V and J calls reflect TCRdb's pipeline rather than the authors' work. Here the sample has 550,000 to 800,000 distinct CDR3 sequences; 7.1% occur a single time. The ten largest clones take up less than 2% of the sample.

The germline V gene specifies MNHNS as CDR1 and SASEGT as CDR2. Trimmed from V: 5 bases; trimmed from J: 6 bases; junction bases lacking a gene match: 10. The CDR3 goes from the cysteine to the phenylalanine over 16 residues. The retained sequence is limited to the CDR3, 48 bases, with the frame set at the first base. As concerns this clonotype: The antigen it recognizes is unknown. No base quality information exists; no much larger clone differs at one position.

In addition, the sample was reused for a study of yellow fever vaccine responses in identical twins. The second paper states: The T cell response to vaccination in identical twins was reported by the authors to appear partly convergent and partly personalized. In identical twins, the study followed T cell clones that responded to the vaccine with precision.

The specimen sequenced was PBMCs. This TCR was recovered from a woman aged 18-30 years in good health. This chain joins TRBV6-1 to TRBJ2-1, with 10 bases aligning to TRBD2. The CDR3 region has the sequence CASSIQPGLAPNEQFF. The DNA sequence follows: TGTGCCAGCAGTATCCAACCGGGACTAGCGCCCAATGAGCAGTTCTTC.